This entry lists 5 T cell receptor beta chains sequenced from one sample in a study of blood T cell repertoires in COVID-19. TCRdb keeps only in-frame clones here, not all; method: immunoSEQ multiplex PCR. The sample yields 30,000 to 40,000 clones, 88% seen once. Source material: peripheral blood. The receptors were gathered from a human donor with active COVID-19. The donor label of this sample is uncertain.

This clone was detected once. This chain connects TRBV20-1 to TRBJ2-3, with D perhaps TRBD2 (5 bases). Trimming removed 6 bases at V and 1 base at J, with 23 bases between. Per the germline V gene, CDR1 is DFQATT and CDR2 is SNEGSKA (reference sequence). The CDR3 has 17 amino acids. CDR3 loop: CSASRRHRRLRTDTQYF. CDR3 bases: TGCAGTGCCAGTCGGAGACATAGGAGGCTGCGCACAGATACGCAGTATTTT.

The J gene is TRBJ1-4, the V gene TRBV11-2, with TRBD1 as a possible D gene (6 bases). The CDR3 runs to 15 residues. V lost 8 bases and J lost 0, with 13 bases in between. CDR1 SGHAT and CDR2 FQNNGV come from the germline V gene. The CDR3 DNA follows: TGTGCCAGCGGTTCAAAGGGGGCAACTAATGAAAAACTGTTTTTT. Encoded protein: CASGSKGATNEKLFF. Full variable domain (rest looked up from reference TRBV11-2 and TRBJ1-4): EAGVAQSPRYKIIEKRQSVAFWCNPISGHATLYWYQQILGQGPKLLIQFQNNGVVDDSQLPKDRFSAERLKGVDSTLKIQPAKLEDSAVYLCASGSKGATNEKLFFGSGTQLSVL.

The V gene is TRBV19, the J gene TRBJ1-1; D gene unclear. Trimming took 3 bases from V and 9 from J, leaving 8 bases between them. Germline loops: CDR1 LNHDA, CDR2 SQIVND (reference sequence). CDR3 size: 11 residues. CDR3 amino acids: CASSIYRKAFF. The CDR3 DNA sequence: TGTGCCAGTAGTATTTACAGAAAAGCTTTCTTT. Drawing the rest from reference TRBV19 and TRBJ1-1, the complete variable domain is DGGITQSPKYLFRKEGQNVTLSCEQNLNHDAMYWYRQDPGQGLRLIYYSQIVNDFQKGDIAEGYSVSREKKESFPLTVTSAQKNPTAFYLCASSIYRKAFFGQGTRLTVV.

The rearrangement uses TRBV10-3 and TRBJ1-2; maybe TRBD1 (5 bases). Trimming removed 6 bases at V and 7 bases at J, with 12 bases between. Germline assignment: CDR1 ENHRY and CDR2 SYGVKD. The CDR3 covers 12 residues. CDR3 sequence (DNA): TGTGCCATCAGGGGAGGCAGGGCTGGCTACACCTTC. It specifies CAIRGGRAGYTF.

With respect to this clone: Relative to the germline gene, one junction end is altered; a read error may explain this. The rearrangement joins TRBV5-1 to TRBJ2-3, with TRBD2 matching over 7 bases. The germline V gene has CDR1 SGHRS and CDR2 YFSETQ. The CDR3 covers 18 residues. CDR3 amino acids: CASSLIGGLGGFADTQCF. Written as DNA, the CDR3 is TGCGCCAGCAGCTTGATTGGCGGACTAGGAGGATTCGCAGATACGCAGTGTTTT.